The 30 T cell receptor beta chains listed next were all sequenced from one sample in a study of blood T cell repertoires in COVID-19. TCRdb's table, derived via immunoSEQ multiplex PCR, lists solely in-frame clones and lacks some. The table records tens of thousands of clones, 65% to 90% of them present only once. Sequenced input: peripheral blood. Source of these receptors: a man in his sixties or seventies with acute or convalescent COVID-19.

In this sample, this clone turned up a few times. This sequence joins TRBV9 and TRBJ2-3; 9 bases are shared with TRBD1. Trimming cost V 3 bases and J 2 bases; bases outside gene matches: 4. The germline gives CDR1 SGDLS, CDR2 YYNGEE. There are 15 residues in the CDR3. CDR3 loop: CASSAGQGPTDTQYF. The CDR3, as DNA: TGTGCCAGCAGCGCGGGACAGGGCCCCACAGATACGCAGTATTTT.

The J gene is TRBJ1-4, the V gene TRBV19; D is unclear. There are 13 residues in the CDR3. The V gene lost 5 bases and the J gene lost 6 bases, with 10 bases spanning the gap. Per the germline V gene, CDR1 is LNHDA and CDR2 is SQIVND (reference sequence). Written as DNA, the CDR3 is TGTGCCAGTAGTCGGGAGGGCTATGAAAAACTGTTTTTT. It is translated as CASSREGYEKLFF.

V usage is TRBV5-4 and J usage is TRBJ2-3; 10 bases fit TRBD2. Germline V lookup: CDR1 SGHNT, CDR2 YYREEE (reference sequence). This CDR3 has 15 amino acids. The V gene end was trimmed by 1 base and the J gene end by 7 bases; junction bases not matched to a gene: 6. The CDR3 loop reads CASSLKPSGSYTQYF. CDR3 DNA: TGTGCCAGCAGCTTGAAGCCTAGCGGGAGTTATACGCAGTATTTT.

The chain couples TRBV30 to TRBJ1-1; D ambiguous. Trimming stripped 2 bases from V and 2 bases from J, with 9 bases between. CDR1 GTSNPN and CDR2 SVGIG come from the germline V gene (reference sequence). This CDR3 is built from 13 residues. The DNA of the CDR3 is TGTGCCTGGAGTTCGACGGGTAACACTGAAGCTTTCTTT. This gives the protein CAWSSTGNTEAFF.

The CDR3 reads CASSYQAGGNTEAFF. As DNA, the CDR3 is TGTGCCAGCAGCTATCAGGCGGGGGGGAACACTGAAGCTTTCTTT. V usage is TRBV6-2 or TRBV6-3 and J usage is TRBJ1-1; the D gene is possibly TRBD1 (5 bases). This CDR3 comprises 15 residues. Germline V gives CDR1 MNHEY, CDR2 SVGEGT. V was pared by 6 bases and J by 1 base, with 15 bases between.

This clone was observed once. V is TRBV29-1 and J is TRBJ2-5; the D is unclear. CDR3 length: 13 amino acids. The V gene lost 5 bases and the J gene lost 4 bases, with 14 bases spanning the gap. Germline V gives CDR1 SQVTM, CDR2 ANQGSEA. The CDR3 DNA sequence: TGCAGCGTTTCCGACTGGAGTTCAGAGACCCAGTACTTC. As protein: CSVSDWSSETQYF.

The chain uses TRBV6-6 and TRBJ2-4; 9 nucleotides line up with TRBD1. The germline V gene encodes CDR1 MNHNY and CDR2 SVGAGI (reference sequence). The CDR3 runs to 15 residues. The ends lost 2 bases at V and 6 bases at J; junction bases unmatched: 5. Here the CDR3 DNA reads TGTGCCAGCAGTTACGCGACAGGGGGTAGAAACATTCAGTACTTC. Its translation is CASSYATGGRNIQYF.

This sequence joins TRBV6-2 or TRBV6-3 and TRBJ2-1; TRBD2 agrees at 10 bases. Germline V gene sequence: CDR1 MNHEY, CDR2 SVGEGT. Unmatched junction bases numbered 23, after V lost 5 bases and J lost 4 bases. The CDR3 has 21 residues. The CDR3 region has the DNA TGTGCCAGCAGTCCACCCTCGACGGGGGGTCCTAGCGGGAGACCTTACAATGAGCAGTTCTTC. It specifies CASSPPSTGGPSGRPYNEQFF.

This chain links TRBV7-2 with TRBJ2-3; the match to TRBD2 covers 7 bases. The CDR3 spans 15 residues. V lost 0 bases and J lost 2; bases outside the gene matches: 2. Germline V gives CDR1 SGHTA, CDR2 FQGNSA. CDR3 nucleotides: TGTGCCAGCAGCTTAGCAAGACTAGCCACAGATACGCAGTATTTT. Protein: CASSLARLATDTQYF.

The chain employs TRBV24-1 and TRBJ1-1, with 10 positions matching TRBD1. The CDR3 length is 15 residues. V trimming: 4 bases; J trimming: 3 bases; junction bases outside the gene matches: 4. Germline V lookup: CDR1 KGHDR, CDR2 SFDVKD. CDR3 in amino acids: CATSDPGTGDTEAFF. The CDR3 DNA reads as TGTGCCACCAGTGACCCCGGGACAGGGGACACTGAAGCTTTCTTT.

The V gene is TRBV7-2, the J gene TRBJ2-7, with D possibly being TRBD1 (7 bases). Germline V lookup: CDR1 SGHTA, CDR2 FQGNSA. This CDR3 comprises 11 residues. Trimming stripped 4 bases from V and 7 bases from J, with 8 bases between. The CDR3 protein is CASSSGGEQYV. As DNA, the CDR3 is TGTGCCAGCAGCTCAGGGGGGGAGCAGTACGTC.

In this sample, this clone turned up a few times. The chain combines TRBV4-3 with TRBJ2-7; no clear D. Trimming shortened V by 4 bases and J by 2 bases, and 9 bases separated the two germline ends. CDR3 length: 13 amino acids. Germline CDR1 is LGHNA and CDR2 is YSLEER. The CDR3 spells CASSLSTAYEQYF. The CDR3 region has the DNA TGCGCCAGCAGCCTTTCAACGGCCTACGAGCAGTACTTC.

V gene TRBV30 combines with J gene TRBJ2-5, with 7 bases that match TRBD2. From germline, CDR1 is GTSNPN and CDR2 SVGIG (reference sequence). After removal of 0 bases from V and 5 bases from J, the junction contained 3 bases not matched to a gene. The CDR3 loop spans 13 amino acids. CDR3 in amino acids: CAWSVTSAETQYF. CDR3 bases: TGTGCCTGGAGTGTAACTAGCGCTGAGACCCAGTACTTC.

This chain uses TRBV6-2 or TRBV6-3 with TRBJ2-2; a weak D match, TRBD1 (6 bases). Trimming took 2 bases from V and 5 from J, leaving 12 bases between them. The CDR3 length is 15 residues. The V gene's germline CDR1 is MNHEY and CDR2 SVGEGT. The CDR3 region has the DNA TGTGCCAGCAGTTACAGGGGGAGAGAGACCGGGGAGCTGTTTTTT. Residues: CASSYRGRETGELFF.

The chain joins TRBV6-2 or TRBV6-3 to TRBJ1-5; 8 nucleotides match TRBD1. With V trimmed by 2 bases and J by 4 bases, 7 bases remained unmatched. Germline CDR1 MNHEY, CDR2 SVGEGT. The length of the CDR3 is 16 residues. DNA for the CDR3: TGTGCCAGCAGTTACGGGGCGGACAGGGTAAATCAGCCCCAGCATTTT. Translating gives CASSYGADRVNQPQHF.

This chain connects TRBV30 to TRBJ2-1; the match to TRBD2 covers 14 bases. Germline values: CDR1 GTSNPN, CDR2 SVGIG (reference sequence). The CDR3 spans 15 residues. J lost 3 bases, V lost 7 bases, and 5 bases had no gene match. CDR3: CASRLAGGNYNEQFF. Written as DNA, the CDR3 is TGTGCCTCTCGACTAGCGGGAGGGAACTACAATGAGCAGTTCTTC. Drawing the rest from reference TRBV30 and TRBJ2-1, the complete variable domain is SQTIHQWPATLVQPVGSPLSLECTVEGTSNPNLYWYRQAAGRGLQLLFYSVGIGQISSEVPQNLSASRPQDRQFILSSKKLLLSDSGFYLCASRLAGGNYNEQFFGPGTRLTVL.

The rearrangement links TRBV15 to TRBJ1-1; 10 bases map to TRBD1. This CDR3 has 15 residues. J lost 5 bases, V lost 5 bases, and 8 bases had no gene match. Germline CDR1 is LNHNV and CDR2 is YYDKDF (reference sequence). Here the CDR3 DNA reads TGTGCCACCAGCCTAGACAGGGGGCTAGGAACTGAAGCTTTCTTT. As protein: CATSLDRGLGTEAFF. Variable domain in full (rest from reference TRBV15 and TRBJ1-1): DAMVIQNPRYQVTQFGKPVTLSCSQTLNHNVMYWYQQKSSQAPKLLFHYYDKDFNNEADTPDNFQSRRPNTSFCFLDIRSPGLGDTAMYLCATSLDRGLGTEAFFGQGTRLTVV.

The rearrangement links TRBV11-2 to TRBJ1-3; TRBD1 might be the D (6 bases). The CDR3 is 16 residues long. Trimming removed 6 bases from V and 1 base from J, with 16 bases in between. From germline, CDR1 is SGHAT and CDR2 FQNNGV. Here the CDR3 DNA reads TGTGCCAGCAGAAGACGGGAGGGGGTTTCTGGAAACACCATATATTTT. Translating it yields CASRRREGVSGNTIYF.

This clone was observed a few times. The V gene is TRBV4-1, the J gene TRBJ1-3; no clear D gene. The CDR3 extends over 16 amino acids. Germline CDR1 is MGHRA and CDR2 is YSYEKL. Trimming removed 0 bases from V and 4 bases from J, with 13 bases in between. CDR3 protein: CASSQDLAAAGNTIYF. The DNA of the CDR3 is TGCGCCAGCAGCCAAGATTTGGCAGCGGCCGGAAACACCATATATTTT.

This rearrangement joins TRBV18 to TRBJ1-2; D is unresolved. CDR1 is KGHSH, CDR2 LQKENI, per germline. The CDR3 runs to 14 residues. The V and J ends lost 2 bases and 1 base respectively, with 8 bases between them. CDR3 region: CASSPEQDNYGYTF. The CDR3, as DNA: TGTGCCAGCTCACCAGAGCAGGATAACTATGGCTACACCTTC.

J is TRBJ1-2 and V is TRBV6-5; D not certain. V was cut by 0 bases and J by 4 bases, with 12 bases left in between. The V gene's germline CDR1 is MNHEY and CDR2 SVGAGI. This CDR3 has 15 amino acids. The CDR3 protein is CASSYSRVWSYGYTF. CDR3 in DNA: TGTGCCAGCAGTTACTCGAGGGTCTGGAGCTATGGCTACACCTTC.

A note on this clone: This sample includes further DNA sequences coding for the same CDR3. The genes are TRBV28 and TRBJ1-2, with no clear D. Looked up from germline, CDR1 is MDHEN and CDR2 is SYDVKM. There are 11 residues in the CDR3. Trimming removed 4 bases from V and 2 bases from J, with 2 bases in between. CDR3 sequence reads: CASSSNYGYTF. CDR3 DNA sequence: TGTGCCAGCAGTTCAAACTATGGCTACACCTTC.

J is TRBJ1-2 and V is TRBV24-1; the D gene is possibly TRBD1 (6 bases). Germline V lookup: CDR1 KGHDR, CDR2 SFDVKD. V gave up 7 bases and J gave up 8 bases, with 16 bases separating them. CDR3 length: 13 residues. This CDR3 is CATSDRGLRGYTF. CDR3 nucleotides: TGTGCCACCAGCGATAGGGGGTTGCGGGGCTACACCTTC.

The CDR3 reads CASSDASGAYEQYV. CDR3 nucleotide sequence: TGTGCCAGCAGTGACGCTAGCGGGGCCTACGAGCAGTACGTC. This chain connects TRBV6-2 or TRBV6-3 to TRBJ2-7; TRBD2 matches 9 bases. The V gene's germline CDR1 is MNHEY and CDR2 SVGEGT. J gave up 2 bases and V 5 bases, and 4 bases lay outside the gene matches. The CDR3 spans 14 residues.

This chain joins TRBV11-2 and TRBJ2-5; the match to TRBD2 covers 7 bases. With 1 base clipped from V and 4 bases from J, the junction kept 6 bases outside the gene matches. This CDR3 is 15 amino acids long. Germline lookup yields CDR1 SGHAT and CDR2 FQNNGV. CDR3 protein: CASSLGAGPGETQYF. The CDR3 bases are TGTGCCAGCAGCTTAGGAGCGGGGCCGGGAGAGACCCAGTACTTC.

This chain joins TRBV25-1 and TRBJ1-6; no reliable D call. The CDR3 is 18 residues long. V shed 0 bases and J shed 4 bases, with 16 bases lying between them. Germline V gives CDR1 MGHDK, CDR2 SYGVNS. The CDR3 DNA reads TGTGCCAGCAGTGAATATGCTGACTCCTCTAATTATAATTCACCCCTCCACTTT. Translation gives CASSEYADSSNYNSPLHF.

The chain joins TRBV2 to TRBJ1-1; maybe TRBD1 (6 bases). V lost 7 bases, J lost 0 bases, and 9 bases lay in between. This CDR3 region has 13 residues. The germline V gene encodes CDR1 SNHLY and CDR2 FYNNEI. In DNA form, the CDR3 reads TGTGCCAGCAATTACAGGGTGAACACTGAAGCTTTCTTT. Translation: CASNYRVNTEAFF.

The chain uses TRBV11-2 and TRBJ1-5; perhaps TRBD1 as D (6 bases). The germline V and J ends were trimmed by 1 base and 4 bases, with 17 bases remaining between them. The CDR3 runs to 17 residues. Germline CDR1 reads SGHAT; CDR2 reads FQNNGV. CDR3 sequence reads: CASSLGIGQRNNQPQHF. In DNA form, the CDR3 reads TGTGCCAGCAGCTTAGGAATTGGACAGCGAAATAATCAGCCCCAGCATTTT.

The chain recombines TRBV5-8 with TRBJ1-1, with 12 bases fitting TRBD1. The V and J ends lost 4 bases and 1 base, in that order; junction bases with no gene match: 5. The CDR3 sequence is 16 residues long. In germline, CDR1 is SGHTS, CDR2 YDEGEE. This CDR3 is CASSKGQGAGNTEAFF. The CDR3 DNA follows: TGTGCCAGCAGCAAGGGACAGGGGGCGGGGAACACTGAAGCTTTCTTT.

This chain connects TRBV5-4 to TRBJ2-3; D might be TRBD2 (6 bases). The CDR3 covers 15 residues. The germline V and J ends were trimmed by 4 bases and 2 bases, with 14 bases remaining between them. The germline CDR1 and CDR2 sequences are SGHNT and YYREEE (reference sequence). The CDR3 DNA is TGTGCCAGCAGCACCGGGACTGTCTACACAGATACGCAGTATTTT. Its protein is CASSTGTVYTDTQYF.